What follows describes a single T cell receptor (beta chain). The source of the sample is a study of blood T cell repertoires in COVID-19. Study in general: Samples came from the United States, Italy and Spain, spanning acute and convalescent COVID-19.

TCRdb keeps only in-frame clones here, not all; method: immunoSEQ multiplex PCR. The data show about 100,000 clones, more than 85% seen once. The germline V gene has CDR1 SGHRS and CDR2 YFSETQ. V shed 1 base, J shed 5 bases, and the junction held 3 bases outside the gene matches. The CDR3 is 14 residues long. This TCR was recovered from a man aged 55 to 70 with acute or convalescent COVID-19. The genes are TRBV5-1 and TRBJ2-7, with 10 nucleotides matching TRBD2. Sequenced: peripheral blood. The CDR3 protein is CASSLLAGADEQYF. DNA of the CDR3: TGCGCCAGCAGCTTGCTAGCGGGAGCTGACGAGCAGTACTTC.